A selection of T cell receptor beta chains follows, all from one sample in a study of shared clonotypes between healthy human individuals. Using immunoSEQ multiplex PCR, the repertoire was profiled, and TCRdb retains in-frame clones only, with some absent. This table has approximately 2,000,000 clones, under 95% appearing once. The source material was naive CD4+ T cells from PBMCs. Receptors were obtained from a man between 18 and 35 years old in good health. Some clones in this sample may be carry-over from other donors' samples. CDR3s include the opening cysteine and the closing phenylalanine or tryptophan. The D gene is left open where the match is weak. Size tells how often a clone was seen (once, few, many) or the class of an expanded clone, and some rows leave it out.

j_call d_call clone_size v_call cdr3_aa cdr3_nt
TRBJ1-2 - - TRBV7-9 CASSSSGAGGGYGYTF TGTGCCAGCAGCTCATCCGGGGCAGGAGGAGGCTATGGCTACACCTTC
TRBJ1-1 - - TRBV9 CASSLSGGRIANTEAFF TGTGCCAGCAGCCTTTCCGGGGGTAGAATTGCGAACACTGAAGCTTTCTTT
TRBJ2-1 TRBD2 - TRBV9 CASSDTVAGGSDEQFF TGTGCCAGCAGTGACACGGTAGCGGGAGGGAGCGATGAGCAGTTCTTC
TRBJ1-3 - - TRBV6-1 CASSIDPSSGNTIYF TGTGCCAGCAGTATCGACCCCTCCTCTGGAAACACCATATATTTT
TRBJ1-1 - - TRBV5-1 CASSFGDIGRVNTEAFF TGCGCCAGCAGCTTTGGGGACATAGGACGGGTGAACACTGAAGCTTTCTTT
TRBJ2-6 - - TRBV27 CASSPSGANVLTF TGTGCCAGCAGCCCGAGTGGGGCCAACGTCCTGACTTTC
TRBJ2-7 TRBD1 once TRBV5-4 CASSFDRGAYEQYF TGTGCCAGCAGTTTCGACAGGGGTGCCTACGAGCAGTACTTC
TRBJ2-2 TRBD2 - TRBV18 CASRTSGANTGELFF TGTGCCAGCCGCACTAGCGGGGCGAACACCGGGGAGCTGTTTTTT
TRBJ2-2 - - TRBV27 CASSRGNTGELFF TGTGCCAGCAGTAGAGGGAACACCGGGGAGCTGTTTTTT
TRBJ1-1 TRBD1 - TRBV18 CASSPPSGQGRNTEAFF TGTGCCAGCTCACCACCTTCGGGACAGGGAAGGAACACTGAAGCTTTCTTT
TRBJ2-1 TRBD2 - TRBV6-6 CAIAGVPGLASDEQFF TGTGCCATCGCCGGGGTGCCGGGACTAGCGAGCGATGAGCAGTTCTTC
TRBJ2-2 - - TRBV25-1 CASSEYGAATTGELFF TGTGCCAGCAGTGAATATGGCGCAGCCACCACCGGGGAGCTGTTTTTT
TRBJ1-1 TRBD1 - TRBV29-1 CSVEDRIGDRGPEAFF TGCAGCGTTGAAGATCGCATCGGGGACAGGGGCCCTGAAGCTTTCTTT
TRBJ1-1 TRBD1 once TRBV6-1 CASSAGHSGGTEAFF TGTGCCAGCAGTGCCGGACACTCAGGGGGGACTGAAGCTTTCTTT
TRBJ2-4 - - TRBV11-2 CASSPLKGARGIQYF TGTGCCAGCAGCCCTCTAAAGGGCGCCCGTGGCATTCAGTACTTC
TRBJ2-1 TRBD2 - TRBV10-3 CAISAGLARYNEQFF TGTGCCATCAGCGCGGGACTAGCGAGATACAATGAGCAGTTCTTC
TRBJ2-5 TRBD2 - TRBV5-1 CASSSASGTETQYF TGCGCCAGCAGCTCCGCTAGCGGGACAGAGACCCAGTACTTC
TRBJ2-2 - - TRBV7-6 CASSLGWTVDTGELFF TGTGCCAGCAGCTTAGGGTGGACGGTCGACACCGGGGAGCTGTTTTTT
TRBJ1-3 - - TRBV29-1 CGGGSSGNTIYF TGTGGAGGGGGGAGCTCTGGAAACACCATATATTTT
TRBJ2-3 - - TRBV6-6 CASTAPSTDTQYF TGTGCCAGCACAGCGCCTAGCACAGATACGCAGTATTTT
TRBJ2-4 - - TRBV7-9 CASSLGSGGQQASKNIQYF TGTGCCAGCAGCTTAGGCTCGGGGGGACAGCAAGCCTCCAAAAACATTCAGTACTTC
TRBJ2-5 TRBD1 - TRBV5-5 CASSTDRGETQYF TGTGCCAGCAGCACGGACAGGGGAGAGACCCAGTACTTC
TRBJ2-1 TRBD2 - TRBV2 CASTGREGLTYNEQFF TGTGCCAGCACCGGGCGGGAGGGCCTGACCTACAATGAGCAGTTCTTC
TRBJ1-4 - few TRBV5-4 CASSYTSGGFVRKLFF TGTGCCAGCAGCTACACCTCCGGAGGGTTTGTTCGGAAACTGTTTTTT
TRBJ2-4 - - TRBV5-8 CASSLGAASGDIQYF TGTGCCAGCAGCTTGGGGGCGGCCTCGGGGGACATTCAGTACTTC
TRBJ2-7 TRBD2 - TRBV7-3 CASSLMASGSYEQYF TGTGCCAGCAGCTTAATGGCTAGCGGGTCCTACGAGCAGTACTTC
TRBJ1-1 - - TRBV9 CASSVVDVSEAFF TGTGCCAGCAGCGTAGTTGATGTGTCTGAAGCTTTCTTT
TRBJ2-2 TRBD1 - TRBV5-1 CASSSDRGNTGELFF TGCGCCAGCAGCTCGGACAGGGGAAACACCGGGGAGCTGTTTTTT
TRBJ1-1 - - TRBV28 CASSQNPDTEAFF TGTGCCAGCAGCCAAAACCCGGACACTGAAGCTTTCTTT
TRBJ2-1 - - TRBV6-1 CGLLRGNYNEQFF TGTGGCCTCCTGCGCGGGAACTACAATGAGCAGTTCTTC
TRBJ2-7 TRBD2 - TRBV7-2 CASSLGLAGVYEQYF TGTGCCAGCAGCCTGGGACTAGCGGGGGTCTACGAGCAGTACTTC
TRBJ2-2 TRBD2 - TRBV5-4 CASSISGRSTGELFF TGTGCCAGCAGCATTAGCGGGAGAAGCACCGGGGAGCTGTTTTTT
TRBJ2-3 - once TRBV9 CASSVTPRGDTQYF TGTGCCAGCAGCGTAACCCCCCGCGGCGATACGCAGTATTTT
TRBJ2-2 - - TRBV6-1 CAAARWGGSGELFF TGTGCCGCGGCGCGGTGGGGTGGTAGCGGGGAGCTGTTTTTT
TRBJ1-1 - - TRBV5-1 CASSPGGEAFF TGCGCCAGCAGCCCGGGGGGTGAAGCTTTCTTT
TRBJ1-5 - - TRBV18 CASSPNSGQEEQPQHF TGTGCCAGCTCACCAAACTCTGGGCAGGAGGAACAGCCCCAGCATTTT
TRBJ1-2 - - TRBV9 CASSVGGKNNYGYTF TGTGCCAGCAGCGTAGGGGGGAAAAATAACTATGGCTACACCTTC
TRBJ2-5 - once TRBV5-4 CASRRADREETQYF TGTGCCAGCAGGCGGGCCGATCGAGAGGAGACCCAGTACTTC
TRBJ1-1 - - TRBV9 CASSVSGGGYTEAFF TGTGCCAGCAGCGTAAGCGGGGGGGGATACACTGAAGCTTTCTTT
TRBJ2-7 - - TRBV29-1 CSVERASRPRKYEQYF TGCAGCGTTGAAAGGGCGAGCAGGCCCCGCAAATACGAGCAGTACTTC
TRBJ2-2 - - TRBV6-5 CASSLGTGELFF TGTGCCAGCAGCCTCGGTACCGGGGAGCTGTTTTTT
TRBJ2-7 - - TRBV6-1 CASNRDTETQYF TGTGCCAGCAATCGGGACACTGAGACGCAGTACTTC
TRBJ2-3 TRBD1 - TRBV25-1 CASSEYGQDSDTQYF TGTGCCAGCAGTGAATACGGACAGGACTCAGATACGCAGTATTTT
TRBJ2-7 - - TRBV7-9 CASTPTGTYEQYF TGTGCCAGCACCCCGACAGGAACCTACGAGCAGTACTTC
TRBJ2-7 - once TRBV4-3 CASSQDAETYEQYF TGCGCCAGCAGCCAAGACGCGGAAACCTACGAGCAGTACTTC
TRBJ1-4 - - TRBV7-2 CASSGRFTATNEKLFF TGTGCCAGCAGCGGACGTTTTACGGCAACTAATGAAAAACTGTTTTTT
TRBJ2-1 - - TRBV7-8 CASSRGQVEGQFF TGTGCCAGCAGCCGAGGGCAGGTGGAAGGGCAGTTCTTC
TRBJ1-3 - - TRBV9 CASNPTFSGNTIYF TGTGCCAGCAACCCGACCTTCTCTGGAAACACCATATATTTT
TRBJ1-2 - - TRBV15 CATSPRPGNGYTF TGTGCCACCAGTCCGAGGCCAGGGAATGGCTACACCTTC
TRBJ2-7 - - TRBV29-1 CSVVGVYEQYF TGCAGCGTGGTGGGGGTCTACGAGCAGTACTTC
TRBJ2-4 - - TRBV5-1 CASTVDPWGKNIQYF TGCGCCAGCACCGTAGACCCCTGGGGCAAAAACATTCAGTACTTC
TRBJ2-3 - - TRBV5-1 CASTQSPQNRADTQYF TGCGCCAGCACCCAGTCACCTCAGAATAGGGCAGATACGCAGTATTTT
TRBJ2-5 - - TRBV11-3 CASSLRRSPYGMTQYF TGTGCCAGCAGCTTAAGAAGGAGTCCGTATGGGATGACCCAGTACTTC